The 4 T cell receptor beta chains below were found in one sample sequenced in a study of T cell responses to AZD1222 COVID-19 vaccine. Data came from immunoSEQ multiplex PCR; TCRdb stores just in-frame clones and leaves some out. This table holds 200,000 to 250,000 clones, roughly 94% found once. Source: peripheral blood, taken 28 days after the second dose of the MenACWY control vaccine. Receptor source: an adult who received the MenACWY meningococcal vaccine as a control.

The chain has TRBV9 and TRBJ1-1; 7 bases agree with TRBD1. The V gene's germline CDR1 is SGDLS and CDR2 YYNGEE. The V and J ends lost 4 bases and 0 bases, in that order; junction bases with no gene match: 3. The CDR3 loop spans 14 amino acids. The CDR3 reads CASSPGTVNTEAFF. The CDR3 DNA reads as TGTGCCAGCAGCCCCGGGACAGTGAACACTGAAGCTTTCTTT.

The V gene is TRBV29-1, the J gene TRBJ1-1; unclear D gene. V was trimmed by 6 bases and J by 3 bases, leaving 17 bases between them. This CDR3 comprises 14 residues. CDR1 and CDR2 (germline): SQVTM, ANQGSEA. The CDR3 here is CSVAFTLADTEAFF. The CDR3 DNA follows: TGCAGCGTGGCGTTCACCCTGGCCGACACTGAAGCTTTCTTT.

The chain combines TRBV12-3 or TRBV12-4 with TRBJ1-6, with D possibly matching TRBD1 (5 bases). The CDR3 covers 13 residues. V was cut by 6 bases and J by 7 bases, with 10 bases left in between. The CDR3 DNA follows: TGTGCCAGCAGGTCAGGGCCGAATTCACCCCTCCACTTT. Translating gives CASRSGPNSPLHF.

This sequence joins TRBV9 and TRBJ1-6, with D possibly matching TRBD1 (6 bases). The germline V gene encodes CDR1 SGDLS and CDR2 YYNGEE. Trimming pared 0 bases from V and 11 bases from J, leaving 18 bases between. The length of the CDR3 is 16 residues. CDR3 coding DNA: TGTGCCAGCAGCGTAGGACTGCAGGGGACTCTGACACCCCTCCACTTT. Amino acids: CASSVGLQGTLTPLHF.